This TCR beta chain is from a study of T cells in Graves' hyperthyroidism and ophthalmopathy. On the study more broadly: Staff took peripheral blood when the initial diagnosis was made, before any treatment began.

RNA transcripts yielded amplified TCR beta CDR3 regions. Carried out on the TCR CDR3, a first-round RT-PCR used the HTBI primer set. TCRdb used MiXCR to reprocess the multiplex PCR reads, holding one entry per CDR3 protein. The repertoire includes about 380,000 distinct CDR3 sequences, 14% of them detected once, and approximately 10% sits in the top ten. Patients with uncontrolled infections, other autoimmune diseases, pregnancy or lactation were excluded. A few counts support this clonotype. Its antigen is currently unknown. Study outcomes and limitations: Blood samples included most of the expanded thyroid clonotypes exceeding 0.001. Ophthalmopathy, which appeared later, was predicted by the model a median 6.5 months before onset.

CDR1 is PRHDT, CDR2 FYEKMQ, per germline (reference sequence). CDR3 size: 15 residues. After removal of 2 bases from V and 7 bases from J, the junction contained 4 bases not matched to a gene. The gene calls are TRBV13 and TRBJ2-1; 11 nucleotides line up with TRBD2. This TCR came from a woman aged 60-75 years with Graves' hyperthyroidism. The sample taken for sequencing was blood. DNA for the CDR3: TGTGCCAGCAGCTTACTACTAGCGGGAGAAAATGAGCAGTTCTTC. Its protein product is CASSLLLAGENEQFF.